This TCR beta chain was found in a study of blood T cells in healthy people across ages. The CDR3 is 16 amino acids. V gave up 1 base and J gave up 4 bases; unmatched junction bases: 4. Germline V lookup: CDR1 MNHEY, CDR2 SVGAGI. Individuals who donated were healthy Caucasians from Russia aged about 6 to 100. Peripheral blood from each donor was collected in a volume of 9.5 to 10 milliliters. This clonotype has only a few counts. Through a sample-barcoded 5' primer and a J-beta primer mix, a second PCR was run for roughly 6 to 12 cycles. A template-switch adaptor containing 12 random nucleotides labeled each cDNA molecule. A single record per CDR3 protein comes from TCRdb applying MiXCR to the 5' RACE reads. The sample includes hundreds of thousands of distinct CDR3 sequences, under 25% seen only once; the top ten take roughly 3.6%.

Sequencing was done on a sample of blood. V and J are TRBV6-5 and TRBJ2-5; 12 bases fit TRBD1. This TCR derives from a man aged 65-85 years in good health. CDR3 nucleotide sequence: TGTGCCAGCAGTTACTTTGGGACAGGGGGCGTAGAGACCCAGTACTTC. Translated, it gives CASSYFGTGGVETQYF.